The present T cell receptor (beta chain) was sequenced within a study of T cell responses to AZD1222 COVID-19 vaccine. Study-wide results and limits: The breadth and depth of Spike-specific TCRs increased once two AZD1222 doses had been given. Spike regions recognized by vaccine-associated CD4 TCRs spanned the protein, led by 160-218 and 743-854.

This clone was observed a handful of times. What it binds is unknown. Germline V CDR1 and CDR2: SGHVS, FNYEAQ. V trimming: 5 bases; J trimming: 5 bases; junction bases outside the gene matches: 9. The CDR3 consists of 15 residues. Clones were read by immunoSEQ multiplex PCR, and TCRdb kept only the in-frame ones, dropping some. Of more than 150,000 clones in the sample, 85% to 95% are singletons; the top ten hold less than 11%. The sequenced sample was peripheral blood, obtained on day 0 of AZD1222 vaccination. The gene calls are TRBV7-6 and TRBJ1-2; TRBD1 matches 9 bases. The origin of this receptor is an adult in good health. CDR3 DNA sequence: TGTGCCAGCAGCCAGACCGGACAGGGGAATTATGGCTACACCTTC. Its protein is CASSQTGQGNYGYTF. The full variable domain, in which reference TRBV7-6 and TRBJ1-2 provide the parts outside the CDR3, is GAGVSQSPRYKVTKRGQDVALRCDPISGHVSLYWYRQALGQGPEFLTYFNYEAQQDKSGLPNDRFSAERPEGSISTLTIQRTEQRDSAMYRCASSQTGQGNYGYTFGSGTRLTVV.